The 25 T cell receptor beta chains below were found in one sample sequenced in a study of beta chain features in type 1 diabetes. Study results and caveats: A moderate, significant TCRB CDR3 shortening appeared in type 1 diabetes across four CD4+ subsets.

As every portion of the isolated RNA was reverse transcribed, the sequencing read expressed TCRB transcripts. Clones were sequenced by immunoSEQ multiplex PCR, and TCRdb holds only the in-frame ones, with some missing. The sample holds 150,000 to 200,000 clones, roughly 9% seen once. These TCRs are of unknown antigen specificity. Sequenced: central memory CD4+ T cells from blood. The receptor set was obtained from a woman aged 25 to 39 with type 1 diabetes.

This clone was counted a few times. V gene TRBV9 combines with J gene TRBJ1-4; TRBD1 agrees at 9 bases. Germline loops: CDR1 SGDLS, CDR2 YYNGEE. J lost 7 bases, V lost 0 bases, and 1 base had no gene match. The CDR3 has 14 amino acids. The CDR3 nucleotides read TGTGCCAGCAGCGTAGGACAGGGGGTTGAAAAACTGTTTTTT. Amino acids: CASSVGQGVEKLFF.

The J gene is TRBJ2-5, the V gene TRBV19; 8 bases line up with TRBD2. The CDR3 is 15 amino acids. V shed 5 bases, J shed 2 bases, and the junction held 7 bases outside the gene matches. CDR1 is LNHDA, CDR2 SQIVND, per germline (reference sequence). The CDR3 region is CASSPITSGQETQYF. CDR3 sequence (DNA): TGTGCCAGTAGTCCAATCACTAGCGGTCAAGAGACCCAGTACTTC.

V and J are TRBV28 and TRBJ1-1; TRBD1 matches 8 bases. The germline V gene encodes CDR1 MDHEN and CDR2 SYDVKM. V was pared by 10 bases and J by 6 bases, with 10 bases of the junction left unmatched. This CDR3 has 13 residues. CDR3 in amino acids: CATTLSGGPEAFF. Written as DNA, the CDR3 is TGTGCCACCACCCTCTCAGGGGGCCCTGAAGCTTTCTTT. The entire variable domain, with the rest obtained from reference TRBV28 and TRBJ1-1, is as follows: DVKVTQSSRYLVKRTGEKVFLECVQDMDHENMFWYRQDPGLGLRLIYFSYDVKMKEKGDIPEGYSVSREKKERFSLILESASTNQTSMYLCATTLSGGPEAFFGQGTRLTVV.

The chain is built from TRBV28 and TRBJ1-2; 7 positions match TRBD1. With V trimmed by 6 bases and J by 1 base, 8 bases remained unmatched. Germline loops: CDR1 MDHEN, CDR2 SYDVKM. The length of the CDR3 is 15 residues. For the CDR3, the DNA is TGTGCCAGCAGCAACCTACGACAGGGTAACTATGGCTACACCTTC. Protein product: CASSNLRQGNYGYTF.

This chain connects TRBV28 to TRBJ2-1; TRBD1 might be the D (5 bases). The germline CDR1 and CDR2 sequences are MDHEN and SYDVKM. The CDR3 consists of 15 residues. V lost 3 bases, J lost 1 base, and 10 bases lay in between. CDR3 amino acids: CASSFPQGSYNEQFF. The CDR3 bases are TGTGCCAGCAGTTTCCCCCAGGGTTCCTACAATGAGCAGTTCTTC. Filled out from reference TRBV28 and TRBJ2-1, the complete variable domain reads DVKVTQSSRYLVKRTGEKVFLECVQDMDHENMFWYRQDPGLGLRLIYFSYDVKMKEKGDIPEGYSVSREKKERFSLILESASTNQTSMYLCASSFPQGSYNEQFFGPGTRLTVL.

This chain connects TRBV5-1 to TRBJ1-1; TRBD1 agrees at 8 bases. The CDR3 loop spans 14 amino acids. Trimming took 4 bases from V and 3 from J; bases not matched to a gene: 5. CDR1 is SGHRS and CDR2 is YFSETQ in the germline V gene. CDR3 sequence: CASSRGQGDTEAFF. The CDR3 nucleotides are TGCGCCAGCAGCAGAGGACAGGGTGACACTGAAGCTTTCTTT.

This clone was recorded a few times. The chain employs TRBV4-2 and TRBJ2-3; 9 bases line up with TRBD2. This CDR3 region has 15 residues. Unmatched junction bases numbered 5, after V lost 3 bases and J lost 4 bases. The germline gives CDR1 LGHNA, CDR2 YNFKEQ. The CDR3 loop reads CASSQGLADADTQYF. In DNA, the CDR3 is TGTGCCAGCAGCCAGGGACTAGCCGACGCAGATACGCAGTATTTT.

This clone was seen more than once but under ten times. The chain employs TRBV4-1 and TRBJ2-1; D perhaps matches TRBD1 (6 bases). Germline V gene sequence: CDR1 MGHRA, CDR2 YSYEKL. V lost 0 bases and J 8 bases, leaving 17 bases between the germline ends. The CDR3 is made up of 16 amino acids. Here the CDR3 reads CASSQDFVSRGDEQFF. CDR3 DNA sequence: TGCGCCAGCAGCCAAGATTTTGTGTCCAGGGGCGATGAGCAGTTCTTC.

V is TRBV6-4 and J is TRBJ2-1, with 11 nucleotides matching TRBD2. After removal of 6 bases from V and 0 bases from J, the junction contained 10 bases not matched to a gene. The germline V gene encodes CDR1 MRHNA and CDR2 SNTAGT. The CDR3 has 18 amino acids. The CDR3 DNA reads TGTGCCAGCAGCAGACTAGCGGGGCTCGGACCCTCCTACAATGAGCAGTTCTTC. It translates to CASSRLAGLGPSYNEQFF.

The chain uses TRBV7-9 and TRBJ2-5; a possible D gene is TRBD2 (6 bases). The length of the CDR3 is 15 residues. Germline lookup yields CDR1 SEHNR and CDR2 FQNEAQ (reference sequence). V lost 5 bases and J lost 2, with 15 bases in between. CDR3 amino acids: CASSAPGLGQETQYF. The CDR3 coding sequence is TGTGCCAGCAGCGCACCGGGACTGGGGCAAGAGACCCAGTACTTC.

This clone turned up a few times. In DNA form, the CDR3 reads TGTGCCAGCAGCCTGACAGGAGCTGAAGCTTTCTTT. Amino acid sequence: CASSLTGAEAFF. The rearrangement uses TRBV5-6 and TRBJ1-1, with a possible D match to TRBD1 (6 bases). Per the germline V gene, CDR1 is SGHDT and CDR2 is YYEEEE. The CDR3 loop spans 12 amino acids. V shed 4 bases and J shed 6 bases, with 10 bases lying between them.

This clone was detected only a few times. The rearrangement joins TRBV9 to TRBJ2-1, with TRBD2 identical over 11 bases. From germline, CDR1 is SGDLS and CDR2 YYNGEE. The length of the CDR3 is 14 residues. Trimming removed 6 bases from V and 7 bases from J; junction bases left unmatched: 6. The CDR3 DNA reads as TGTGCCAGCAATCGACTAGCGGGAAGTAATGAGCAGTTCTTC. The encoded protein is CASNRLAGSNEQFF.

This clone has only a few counts. The chain has TRBV28 and TRBJ2-3; a weak D match, TRBD2 (5 bases). The germline V gene has CDR1 MDHEN and CDR2 SYDVKM. The length of the CDR3 is 12 residues. In DNA form, the CDR3 reads TGTGCTACGGGGATCCCCACAGATACGCAGTATTTT. Its translation is CATGIPTDTQYF.

This chain connects TRBV15 to TRBJ2-7; 8 positions match TRBD2. The trim removed 1 base at V and 3 bases at J, leaving 8 bases unmatched. CDR1 and CDR2 (germline): LNHNV, YYDKDF (reference sequence). The CDR3 is 16 amino acids. This CDR3 is CATSRALRREDYEQYF. In DNA form, the CDR3 reads TGTGCCACCAGCAGAGCCTTAAGGCGGGAGGACTACGAGCAGTACTTC.

V is TRBV19 and J is TRBJ1-2; D remains ambiguous. CDR3 length: 14 amino acids. CDR1 and CDR2 from the germline V gene are LNHDA and SQIVND (reference sequence). The V end lost 4 bases, the J end lost 4 bases, and 13 bases lay between the germline ends. The CDR3 DNA reads as TGTGCCAGTAGTACCCTAGTTCCAACCTATGGCTACACCTTC. Its protein product is CASSTLVPTYGYTF. The whole variable domain, remainder taken from reference TRBV19 and TRBJ1-2, is DGGITQSPKYLFRKEGQNVTLSCEQNLNHDAMYWYRQDPGQGLRLIYYSQIVNDFQKGDIAEGYSVSREKKESFPLTVTSAQKNPTAFYLCASSTLVPTYGYTFGSGTRLTVV.

The sample holds a few counts of this clone. The rearrangement joins TRBV28 to TRBJ2-2; 9 bases align to TRBD1. V dropped 9 bases and J dropped 2; count of bases not matched to a gene: 10. CDR1 is MDHEN, CDR2 SYDVKM, per germline. CDR3 size: 16 residues. The CDR3 here is CASVPGQGPNTGELFF. In DNA form, the CDR3 reads TGTGCCAGTGTACCGGGACAGGGACCCAACACCGGGGAGCTGTTTTTT.

This clone appeared a few times. As DNA, the CDR3 is TGTGCCAGCTCACGTCTCGGCGGGGGAGGGACAGATACGCAGTATTTT. It specifies CASSRLGGGGTDTQYF. This chain joins TRBV18 and TRBJ2-3, with TRBD2 matching over 7 bases. The V gene's germline CDR1 is KGHSH and CDR2 LQKENI. The V segment lost 4 bases and the J segment 3 bases; nucleotides outside the gene matches: 10. CDR3 length equals 16 residues.

This clone was detected only a few times. V usage is TRBV29-1 and J usage is TRBJ2-5; 8 nucleotides agree with TRBD2. J was trimmed by 4 bases and V by 6 bases; bases with no gene match: 4. The CDR3 contains 12 residues. Germline CDR1 SQVTM, CDR2 ANQGSEA. The CDR3 protein is CSVREGGETQYF. The DNA of the CDR3 is TGCAGCGTCCGGGAGGGAGGAGAGACCCAGTACTTC.

This clone was seen a handful of times. This chain connects TRBV5-1 to TRBJ2-7, with 7 bases aligning to TRBD1. V lost 4 bases and J lost 2; bases outside the gene matches: 6. CDR1 is SGHRS, CDR2 YFSETQ, per germline. The CDR3 covers 14 residues. The DNA of the CDR3 is TGCGCCAGCAGCAGCAGGGGGTCTACCTACGAGCAGTACTTC. It encodes CASSSRGSTYEQYF.

In this sample, this clone turned up a few times. V usage is TRBV18 and J usage is TRBJ2-7, with D possibly being TRBD1 (5 bases). The V gene's germline CDR1 is KGHSH and CDR2 LQKENI. The V and J ends lost 3 bases and 7 bases respectively, with 16 bases between them. The CDR3 extends over 14 amino acids. CDR3 coding DNA: TGTGCCAGCTCACCGGGGCCCGTATTGGAGGAGCAGTACTTC. Translated, it gives CASSPGPVLEEQYF.

In its sample, this clone was seen a few times. The chain joins TRBV7-9 to TRBJ2-6; maybe TRBD2 (5 bases). This CDR3 is 14 amino acids long. The germline CDR1 and CDR2 sequences are SEHNR and FQNEAQ (reference sequence). Trimming cost V 7 bases and J 1 base, with 8 bases left between them. CDR3 nucleotide sequence: TGTGCCAGCAATATAGCGTCTGGGGCCAACGTCCTGACTTTC. Protein: CASNIASGANVLTF.

This chain connects TRBV18 to TRBJ2-2; 7 positions agree with TRBD1. J was trimmed by 0 bases and V by 4 bases; bases with no gene match: 14. The germline V gene encodes CDR1 KGHSH and CDR2 LQKENI. CDR3 length: 19 residues. CDR3 amino acids: CASSLHAPGTVANTGELFF. DNA of the CDR3: TGTGCCAGCTCACTTCATGCGCCCGGGACAGTAGCGAACACCGGGGAGCTGTTTTTT. The full variable domain, completed using reference TRBV18 and TRBJ2-2, is NAGVMQNPRHLVRRRGQEARLRCSPMKGHSHVYWYRQLPEEGLKFMVYLQKENIIDESGMPKERFSAEFPKEGPSILRIQQVVRGDSAAYFCASSLHAPGTVANTGELFFGEGSRLTVL.

This rearrangement joins TRBV5-1 to TRBJ2-5; 7 bases map to TRBD1. This CDR3 has 14 amino acids. With V trimmed by 4 bases and J by 1 base, 4 bases remained unmatched. Germline V CDR1 and CDR2: SGHRS, YFSETQ. CDR3 loop: CASSVGQLQETQYF. Written as DNA, the CDR3 is TGCGCCAGCAGCGTGGGACAGCTCCAAGAGACCCAGTACTTC.

The chain employs TRBV18 and TRBJ2-7; D is unclear. V was cut by 2 bases and J by 0 bases, with 8 bases left in between. The germline V gene encodes CDR1 KGHSH and CDR2 LQKENI. The CDR3 spans 14 residues. The CDR3 reads CASSPAELSYEQYF. The CDR3 bases are TGTGCCAGCTCACCAGCGGAGCTCTCCTACGAGCAGTACTTC. The variable domain in full, with the rest retrieved from reference TRBV18 and TRBJ2-7, is NAGVMQNPRHLVRRRGQEARLRCSPMKGHSHVYWYRQLPEEGLKFMVYLQKENIIDESGMPKERFSAEFPKEGPSILRIQQVVRGDSAAYFCASSPAELSYEQYFGPGTRLTVT.

This chain joins TRBV7-2 and TRBJ2-3; the D is unclear. Trimming pared 5 bases from V and 6 bases from J, leaving 12 bases between. This CDR3 is built from 13 residues. From germline, CDR1 is SGHTA and CDR2 FQGNSA. This chain's CDR3 is CASSPPSGDTQYF. The CDR3 bases are TGTGCCAGCAGCCCCCCCTCCGGGGATACGCAGTATTTT. Full variable domain (rest looked up from reference TRBV7-2 and TRBJ2-3): GAGVSQSPSNKVTEKGKDVELRCDPISGHTALYWYRQSLGQGLEFLIYFQGNSAPDKSGLPSDRFSAERTGGSVSTLTIQRTQQEDSAVYLCASSPPSGDTQYFGPGTRLTVL.